This TCR beta chain was observed in a study of cytomegalovirus exposure and HLA in healthy donors. Study information: In an earlier analysis, around 120 million unique TCR beta sequences were found from some 180 million T cells.

Study-level results: With further analysis later on, most CMV-associated TCR beta chains appeared HLA-restricted.

Regarding this clone: Its antigen remains unknown.

PCR used 60 Vbeta primers and 13 Jbeta primers. TCRdb keeps only in-frame clones here, not all; method: immunoSEQ multiplex PCR. The profile shows about 140,000 clones, roughly four fifths of them singletons. Trimming removed 0 bases from V and 0 bases from J; junction bases left unmatched: 2. The CDR3 has 17 residues. Germline values: CDR1 KGHSH, CDR2 LQKENI. Samples came from healthy bone marrow donors. The receptor's source is a female donor in good health and CMV-seropositive. The rearrangement uses TRBV18 and TRBJ2-1; 10 bases are shared with TRBD2. Sequenced input: PBMCs. The CDR3: CASSPPGLAASYNEQFF. The CDR3 DNA reads TGTGCCAGCTCACCACCTGGACTAGCGGCCTCCTACAATGAGCAGTTCTTC.